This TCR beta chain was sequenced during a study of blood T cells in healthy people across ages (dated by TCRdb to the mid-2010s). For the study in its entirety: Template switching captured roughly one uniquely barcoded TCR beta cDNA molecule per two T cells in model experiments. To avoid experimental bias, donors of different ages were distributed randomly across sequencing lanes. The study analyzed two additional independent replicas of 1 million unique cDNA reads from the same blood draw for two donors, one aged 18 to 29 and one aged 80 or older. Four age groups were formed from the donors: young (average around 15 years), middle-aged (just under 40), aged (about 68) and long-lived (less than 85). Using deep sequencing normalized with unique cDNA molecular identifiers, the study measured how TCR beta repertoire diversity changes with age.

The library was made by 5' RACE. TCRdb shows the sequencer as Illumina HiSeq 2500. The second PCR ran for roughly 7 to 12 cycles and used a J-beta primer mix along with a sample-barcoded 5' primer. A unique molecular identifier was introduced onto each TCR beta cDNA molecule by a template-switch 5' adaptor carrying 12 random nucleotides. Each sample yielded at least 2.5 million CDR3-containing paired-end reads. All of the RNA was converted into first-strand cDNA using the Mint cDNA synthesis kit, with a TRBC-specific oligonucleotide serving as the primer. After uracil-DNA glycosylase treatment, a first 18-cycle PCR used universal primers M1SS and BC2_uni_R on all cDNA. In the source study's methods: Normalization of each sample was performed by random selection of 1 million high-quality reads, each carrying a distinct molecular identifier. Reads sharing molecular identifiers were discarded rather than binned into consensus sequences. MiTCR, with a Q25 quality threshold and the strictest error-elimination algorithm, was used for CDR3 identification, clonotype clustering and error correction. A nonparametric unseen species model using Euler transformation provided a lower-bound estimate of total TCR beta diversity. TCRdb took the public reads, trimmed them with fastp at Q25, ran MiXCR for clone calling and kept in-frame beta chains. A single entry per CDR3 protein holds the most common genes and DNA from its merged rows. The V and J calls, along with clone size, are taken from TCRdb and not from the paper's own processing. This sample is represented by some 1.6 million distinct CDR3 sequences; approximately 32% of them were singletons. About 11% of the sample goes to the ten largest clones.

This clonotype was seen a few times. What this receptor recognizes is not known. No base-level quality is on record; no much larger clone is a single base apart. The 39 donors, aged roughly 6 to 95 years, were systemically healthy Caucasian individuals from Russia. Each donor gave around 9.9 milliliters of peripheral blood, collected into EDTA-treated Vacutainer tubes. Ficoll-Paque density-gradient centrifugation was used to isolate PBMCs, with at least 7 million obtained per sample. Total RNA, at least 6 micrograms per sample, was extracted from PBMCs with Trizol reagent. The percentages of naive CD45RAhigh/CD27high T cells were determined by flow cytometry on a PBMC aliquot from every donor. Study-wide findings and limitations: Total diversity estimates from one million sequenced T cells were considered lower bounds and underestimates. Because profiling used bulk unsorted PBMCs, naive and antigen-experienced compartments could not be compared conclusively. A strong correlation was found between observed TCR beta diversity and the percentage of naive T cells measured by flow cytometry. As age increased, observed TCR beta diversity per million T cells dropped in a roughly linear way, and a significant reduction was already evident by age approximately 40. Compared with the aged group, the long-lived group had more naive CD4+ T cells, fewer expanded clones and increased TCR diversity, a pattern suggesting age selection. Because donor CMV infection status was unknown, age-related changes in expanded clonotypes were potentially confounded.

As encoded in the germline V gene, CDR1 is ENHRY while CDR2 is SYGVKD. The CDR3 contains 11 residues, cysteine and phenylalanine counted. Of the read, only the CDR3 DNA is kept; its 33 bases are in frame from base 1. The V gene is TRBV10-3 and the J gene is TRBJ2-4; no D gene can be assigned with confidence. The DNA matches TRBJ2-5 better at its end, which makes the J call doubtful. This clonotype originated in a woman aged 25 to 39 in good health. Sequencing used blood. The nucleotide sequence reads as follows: TGTGCCATCAGTGAGTTAGAGACCCAGTACTTC. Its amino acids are CAISELETQYF.